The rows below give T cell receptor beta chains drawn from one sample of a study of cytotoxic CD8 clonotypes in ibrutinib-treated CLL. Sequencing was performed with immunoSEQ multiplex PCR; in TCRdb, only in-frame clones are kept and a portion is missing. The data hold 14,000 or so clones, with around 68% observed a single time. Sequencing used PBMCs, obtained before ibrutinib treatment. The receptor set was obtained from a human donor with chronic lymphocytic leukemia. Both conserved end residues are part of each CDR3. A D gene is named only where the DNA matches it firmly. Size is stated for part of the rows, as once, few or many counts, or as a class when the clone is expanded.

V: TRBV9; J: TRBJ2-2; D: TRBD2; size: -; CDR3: CASSVAAGANTGELFF; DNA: TGTGCCAGCAGCGTAGCTGCGGGAGCGAACACCGGGGAGCTGTTTTTT
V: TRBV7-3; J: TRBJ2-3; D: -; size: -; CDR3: CASSPQPGDTQYF; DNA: TGTGCCAGCAGCCCCCAGCCCGGAGATACGCAGTATTTT
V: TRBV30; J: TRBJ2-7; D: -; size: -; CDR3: CAWGGRGSHEQYF; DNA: TGTGCCTGGGGGGGCAGGGGCTCCCACGAGCAGTACTTC
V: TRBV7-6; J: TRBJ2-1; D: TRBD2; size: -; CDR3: CASSLLLAEYNEQFF; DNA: TGTGCCAGCAGCTTACTCCTAGCGGAGTACAATGAGCAGTTCTTC
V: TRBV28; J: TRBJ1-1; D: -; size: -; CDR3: CASRKPPGENTEAFF; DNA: TGTGCCAGCAGAAAACCCCCGGGGGAAAACACTGAAGCTTTCTTT
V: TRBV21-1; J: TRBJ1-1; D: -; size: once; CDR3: CASSKVGPAGTEAFF; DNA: TGTGCCAGCAGCAAAGTGGGTCCGGCGGGCACTGAAGCTTTCTTT
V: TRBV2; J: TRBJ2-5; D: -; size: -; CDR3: CASAGTRETQYF; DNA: TGTGCCAGCGCCGGGACCCGGGAGACCCAGTACTTC
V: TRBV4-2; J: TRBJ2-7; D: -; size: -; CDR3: CASSQVFGGSTYEQYF; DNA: TGTGCCAGCAGCCAAGTCTTTGGCGGATCCACCTACGAGCAGTACTTC
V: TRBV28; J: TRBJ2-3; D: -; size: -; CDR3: CASRGPTDTQYF; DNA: TGTGCCAGCAGGGGCCCCACAGATACGCAGTATTTT
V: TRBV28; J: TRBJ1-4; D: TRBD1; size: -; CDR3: CATTGTGVATNEKLFF; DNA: TGTGCCACTACCGGGACAGGCGTTGCAACTAATGAAAAACTGTTTTTT
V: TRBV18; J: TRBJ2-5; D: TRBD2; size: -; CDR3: CASSPRASGGQETQYF; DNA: TGTGCCAGCTCACCACGGGCTAGCGGGGGTCAAGAGACCCAGTACTTC
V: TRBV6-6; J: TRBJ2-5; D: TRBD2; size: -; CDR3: CASSYPAGRETQYF; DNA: TGTGCCAGCAGTTACCCGGCCGGGAGGGAGACCCAGTACTTC
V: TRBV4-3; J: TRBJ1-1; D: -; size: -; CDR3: CASSQARNTEAFF; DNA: TGCGCCAGCAGCCAAGCTCGGAACACTGAAGCTTTCTTT
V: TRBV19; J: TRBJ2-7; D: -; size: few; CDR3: CASSDSAAGNSYEQYF; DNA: TGTGCCAGTAGTGATTCCGCAGCGGGCAACTCCTACGAGCAGTACTTC